The present TCR beta chain was sequenced within a study of blood T cells in healthy people across ages. Study results and caveats: Naive T cell percentage showed a strong correlation with TCR beta diversity. TCR beta diversity per million T cells fell roughly linearly with age. It was not known whether donors were CMV positive (a possible confounder of expanded clonotype changes).

A second 7 to 11 cycle PCR used barcoded and J-beta primers. Each of the samples gave a minimum of 2.5 million paired-end reads that contained CDR3. TCRdb reprocessed the 5' RACE reads with MiXCR, giving one entry per CDR3 protein. The sample yields 1.5 million to 2 million distinct CDR3 sequences, roughly 27% seen once. The CDR3 consists of 14 residues. This clonotype was seen once. Its antigen is unknown. One junction end does not reproduce the germline sequence, and a read error may be involved. The origin of this receptor is a woman in her 30s in good health. Sequenced input: blood. This chain uses TRBV12-3 or TRBV12-4 with TRBJ2-3; 9 bases are shared with TRBD2. CDR3 coding DNA: TGTACCAGCAGGTTAGCGGGAGGCACAGATACGCAGTATTTT. Translation: CTSRLAGGTDTQYF.